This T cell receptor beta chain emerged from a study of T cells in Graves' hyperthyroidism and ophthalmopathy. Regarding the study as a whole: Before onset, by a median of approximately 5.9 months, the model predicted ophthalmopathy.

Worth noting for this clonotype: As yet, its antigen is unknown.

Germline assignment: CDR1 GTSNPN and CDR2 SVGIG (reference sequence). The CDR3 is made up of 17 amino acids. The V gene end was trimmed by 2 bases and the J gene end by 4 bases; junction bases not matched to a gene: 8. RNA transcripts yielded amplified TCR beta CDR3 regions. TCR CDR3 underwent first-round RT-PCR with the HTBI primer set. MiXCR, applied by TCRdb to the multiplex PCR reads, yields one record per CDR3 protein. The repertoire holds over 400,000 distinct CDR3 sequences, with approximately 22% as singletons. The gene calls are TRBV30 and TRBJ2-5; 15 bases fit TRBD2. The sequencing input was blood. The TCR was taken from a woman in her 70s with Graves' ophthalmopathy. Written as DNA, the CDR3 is TGTGCCTGGAGTCCCCGGACGGGACTAGCGGGAGGAGAGACCCAGTACTTC. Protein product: CAWSPRTGLAGGETQYF.